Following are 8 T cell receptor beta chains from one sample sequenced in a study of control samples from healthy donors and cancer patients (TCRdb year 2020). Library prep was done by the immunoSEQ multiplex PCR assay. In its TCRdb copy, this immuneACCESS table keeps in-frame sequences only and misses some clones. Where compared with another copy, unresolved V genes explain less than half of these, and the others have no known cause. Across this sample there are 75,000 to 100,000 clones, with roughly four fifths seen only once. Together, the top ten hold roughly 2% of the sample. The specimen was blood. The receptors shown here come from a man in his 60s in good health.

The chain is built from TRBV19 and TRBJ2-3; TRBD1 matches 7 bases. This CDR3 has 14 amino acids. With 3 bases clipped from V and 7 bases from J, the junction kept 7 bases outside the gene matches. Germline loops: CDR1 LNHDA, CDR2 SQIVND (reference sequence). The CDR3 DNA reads TGTGCCAGTAGTATCCGAGACAGGGAAAATACGCAGTATTTT. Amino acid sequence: CASSIRDRENTQYF.

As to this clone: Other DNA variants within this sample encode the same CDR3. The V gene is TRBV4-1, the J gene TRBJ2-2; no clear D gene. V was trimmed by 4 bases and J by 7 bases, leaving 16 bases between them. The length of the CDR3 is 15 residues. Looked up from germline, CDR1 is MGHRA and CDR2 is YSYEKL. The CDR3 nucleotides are TGCGCCAGCAGCCTACCCCGTTCCGGCGGCGGGGAGCTGTTTTTT. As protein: CASSLPRSGGGELFF.

This CDR3 is CASSVETGQGETQYF. Here the CDR3 DNA reads TGTGCCAGCAGCGTAGAGACGGGACAGGGAGAGACCCAGTACTTC. V and J are TRBV9 and TRBJ2-5; 9 nucleotides align to TRBD1. J gave up 4 bases and V 0 bases, and 4 bases lay outside the gene matches. Germline V lookup: CDR1 SGDLS, CDR2 YYNGEE. This CDR3 region has 15 residues.

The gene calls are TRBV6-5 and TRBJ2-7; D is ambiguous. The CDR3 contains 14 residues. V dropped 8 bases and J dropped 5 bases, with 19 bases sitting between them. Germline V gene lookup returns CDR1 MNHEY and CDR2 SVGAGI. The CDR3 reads CASAYRQPSHEQYF. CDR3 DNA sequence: TGTGCCAGCGCCTACCGGCAGCCATCCCACGAGCAGTACTTC.

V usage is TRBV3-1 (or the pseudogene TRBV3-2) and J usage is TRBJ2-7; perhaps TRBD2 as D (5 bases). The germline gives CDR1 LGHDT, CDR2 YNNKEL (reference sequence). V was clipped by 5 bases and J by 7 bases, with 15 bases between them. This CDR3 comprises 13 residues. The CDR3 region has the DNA TGTGCCAGCAGCTCCGGGTCAACGGGAGAGCAGTACTTC. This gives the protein CASSSGSTGEQYF.

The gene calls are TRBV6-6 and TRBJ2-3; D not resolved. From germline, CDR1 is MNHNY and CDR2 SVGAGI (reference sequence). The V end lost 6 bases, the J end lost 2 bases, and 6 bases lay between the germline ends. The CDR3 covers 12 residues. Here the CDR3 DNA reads TGTGCCAGCAGAACCACCACAGATACGCAGTATTTT. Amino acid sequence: CASRTTTDTQYF.

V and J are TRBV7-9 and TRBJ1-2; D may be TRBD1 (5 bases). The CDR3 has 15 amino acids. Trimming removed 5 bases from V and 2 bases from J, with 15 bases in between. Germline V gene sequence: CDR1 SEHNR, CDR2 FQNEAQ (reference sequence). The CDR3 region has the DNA TGTGCCAGCAGCACCCCAGGGACGGGAAACTATGGCTACACCTTC. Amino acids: CASSTPGTGNYGYTF.

The CDR3 region has the DNA TGTGCCTGGAGTGACGCAGGGACCACTTACGAGCAGTACTTC. This sequence encodes CAWSDAGTTYEQYF. The chain couples TRBV30 to TRBJ2-7; D may correspond to TRBD1 or TRBD2 (5 bases each). The CDR3 sequence is 14 residues long. Germline CDR1 and CDR2: GTSNPN and SVGIG (reference sequence). V shed 1 base and J shed 4 bases, with 14 bases lying between them.